This T cell receptor (beta chain) was sequenced for a study of identical twins. Whole-study findings and limits: Some out-of-frame alpha sequences were shared by twins, and these showed excess low generation probability. For monozygotic twins, models underestimated out-of-frame TCR alpha sharing. Reduced insertions were recorded for abundant cord blood beta clonotypes, with no such pattern in memory repertoires.

Via MiXCR, TCRdb re-called the 5' RACE reads, giving one row per CDR3 protein. There are about 530,000 distinct CDR3 sequences in the sample; 20% to 25% occur only once, and 0.48% lies in the top ten. The table lists this clonotype with a few counts. Its specificity is unknown. Germline V gene data show CDR1 as SGHRS and CDR2 as YFSETQ. The V end was cut by 1 base, the J end by 7 bases, with 15 bases between. The CDR3 extends over 15 amino acids. Another study also made use of these data, one on yellow fever vaccine responses in identical twins.

The receptor comes from a woman under 30 in good health. The source material was CD4+ T cells sorted from blood. The genes are TRBV5-1 and TRBJ2-1; the D gene is possibly TRBD1 (6 bases). The CDR3: CASSLTAGAGNEQFF. CDR3 bases: TGCGCCAGCAGCTTGACCGCAGGGGCCGGTAATGAGCAGTTCTTC.